This entry concerns a single T cell receptor (beta chain). Sorted-subset replicate PCRs used 150 to 250 ng of genomic DNA. This amount corresponded to some 32,000 T cell genomes. This table comes from immunoSEQ multiplex PCR, and its TCRdb copy is limited to in-frame clones, with some not included. The table lists about 820,000 clones, around 92% of them singletons. V lost 6 bases, J lost 7 bases, and 12 bases stayed unmatched. CDR1 and CDR2 (germline): SNHLY, FYNNEI. The CDR3 loop spans 16 amino acids. The data derive from a study of shared clonotypes between healthy human individuals. Background on the study: Serving as donors were a couple of women and three men, whose ages spanned 18 to 49. Three CD4 naive, three CD4 memory, two CD8 naive and one CD8 memory plate were used per donor.

Terminally differentiated effector memory CD45RA+ cells were excluded from the naive CD8 cells, which were CD45RO-negative and positively selected for CCR7. All of the donors resided in Nashville, Tennessee, and each was a Caucasian adult. Sequenced: naive CD8+ T cells sorted from blood. The genes are TRBV2 and TRBJ1-4, with 9 bases lining up with TRBD1. The receptor was isolated from a man aged 30 to 39 in good health. In DNA form, the CDR3 reads TGTGCCAGCAGCAAAAAAACAGGGGGCAGGGTTGAAAAACTGTTTTTT. This sequence encodes CASSKKTGGRVEKLFF.